The rows below give T cell receptor beta chains drawn from one sample of a study of beta chain features in type 1 diabetes. Method: immunoSEQ multiplex PCR; TCRdb's copy keeps in-frame clones and lacks some. The sample includes about 290,000 clones, 7% to 9% of them seen just once. The specimen sequenced was central memory CD4+ T cells from blood. These receptor sequences come from a woman between 18 and 29 years old in good health. Both conserved end residues are part of each CDR3. Fields, in order: V gene, D gene, J gene, clone size, CDR3 protein, CDR3 DNA. The D gene is left open where the match is weak. Where a row states a size, it is once, few, many or the class of an expanded clone; other rows omit it.

v_call: TRBV18
d_call: -
j_call: TRBJ2-6
clone_size: few
cdr3_aa: CASSPPGKSGANVLTF
cdr3_nt: TGTGCCAGCTCACCACCGGGGAAGTCTGGGGCCAACGTCCTGACTTTC

v_call: TRBV5-4
d_call: TRBD1
j_call: TRBJ2-1
clone_size: -
cdr3_aa: CASSFGQGSYNEQFF
cdr3_nt: TGTGCCAGCAGCTTTGGACAGGGAAGCTACAATGAGCAGTTCTTC

v_call: TRBV7-2
d_call: TRBD2
j_call: TRBJ2-3
clone_size: -
cdr3_aa: CASTPGGAPDTQYF
cdr3_nt: TGTGCCAGCACCCCCGGGGGGGCACCAGATACGCAGTATTTT

v_call: TRBV19
d_call: -
j_call: TRBJ1-2
clone_size: few
cdr3_aa: CASSNRGVYGYTF
cdr3_nt: TGTGCCAGTAGTAACAGAGGGGTCTATGGCTACACCTTC

v_call: TRBV5-5
d_call: -
j_call: TRBJ2-5
clone_size: -
cdr3_aa: CASSSLDREAETQYF
cdr3_nt: TGTGCCAGCAGCTCGCTCGACAGGGAGGCAGAGACCCAGTACTTC

v_call: TRBV7-2
d_call: -
j_call: TRBJ2-3
clone_size: few
cdr3_aa: CASSLAPYAGRTDTQYF
cdr3_nt: TGTGCCAGCAGCTTAGCCCCCTACGCGGGACGCACAGATACGCAGTATTTT

v_call: TRBV15
d_call: -
j_call: TRBJ1-2
clone_size: many
cdr3_aa: CATSREGYGYTF
cdr3_nt: TGTGCCACCAGCAGAGAGGGATATGGCTACACCTTC

v_call: TRBV7-2
d_call: TRBD2
j_call: TRBJ2-1
clone_size: few
cdr3_aa: CASSLGGSFSYNEQFF
cdr3_nt: TGTGCCAGCAGCTTAGGCGGGAGCTTCTCCTACAATGAGCAGTTCTTC

v_call: TRBV15
d_call: -
j_call: TRBJ2-1
clone_size: once
cdr3_aa: CATSRDRQGGGVYNEQFF
cdr3_nt: TGTGCCACCAGCAGAGACAGGCAGGGGGGCGGTGTGTACAATGAGCAGTTCTTC

v_call: TRBV11-2
d_call: TRBD1
j_call: TRBJ2-7
clone_size: few
cdr3_aa: CASSSTTGDPQYF
cdr3_nt: TGTGCCAGCAGCTCCACGACAGGGGACCCCCAATACTTC

v_call: TRBV7-2
d_call: -
j_call: TRBJ1-1
clone_size: many
cdr3_aa: CASSLAGEDTEAFF
cdr3_nt: TGTGCCAGCAGCCTCGCGGGCGAGGACACTGAAGCTTTCTTT

v_call: TRBV2
d_call: -
j_call: TRBJ2-3
clone_size: -
cdr3_aa: CASSAQAVRTDTQYF
cdr3_nt: TGTGCCAGCAGCGCCCAAGCCGTAAGGACAGATACGCAGTATTTT

v_call: TRBV6-1
d_call: -
j_call: TRBJ2-5
clone_size: -
cdr3_aa: CASSRVLGNEETQYF
cdr3_nt: TGTGCCAGCAGTAGAGTCCTAGGAAACGAAGAGACCCAGTACTTC

v_call: TRBV5-4
d_call: TRBD1
j_call: TRBJ2-1
clone_size: many
cdr3_aa: CAGSNVGQTYNEQFF
cdr3_nt: TGTGCCGGGTCGAATGTGGGACAGACCTACAATGAGCAGTTCTTC

v_call: TRBV7-2
d_call: -
j_call: TRBJ2-2
clone_size: -
cdr3_aa: CASSLGGLNTGELFF
cdr3_nt: TGTGCCAGCAGCTTAGGGGGGCTTAACACCGGGGAGCTGTTTTTT

v_call: TRBV7-3
d_call: TRBD1
j_call: TRBJ1-5
clone_size: few
cdr3_aa: CASSLRRLADRTNQPQHF
cdr3_nt: TGTGCCAGCAGCTTAAGACGCCTAGCGGACAGGACCAATCAGCCCCAGCATTTT

v_call: TRBV27
d_call: -
j_call: TRBJ1-5
clone_size: -
cdr3_aa: CASSSRGGSRYSNQPQHF
cdr3_nt: TGTGCCAGCAGTTCTCGAGGGGGGTCCCGCTATAGCAATCAGCCCCAGCATTTT

v_call: TRBV9
d_call: TRBD2
j_call: TRBJ2-5
clone_size: few
cdr3_aa: CASSALAGEGTQYF
cdr3_nt: TGTGCCAGCAGCGCACTAGCGGGAGAAGGGACCCAGTACTTC

v_call: TRBV29-1
d_call: -
j_call: TRBJ1-3
clone_size: -
cdr3_aa: CSVEAGPQGTIYF
cdr3_nt: TGCAGCGTTGAGGCGGGCCCTCAGGGCACCATATATTTT

v_call: TRBV9
d_call: TRBD1
j_call: TRBJ2-1
clone_size: -
cdr3_aa: CASSGTGTNEQFF
cdr3_nt: TGTGCCAGCAGTGGGACAGGGACCAATGAGCAGTTCTTC

v_call: TRBV29-1
d_call: TRBD2
j_call: TRBJ2-7
clone_size: many
cdr3_aa: CSVRTSGRGYEQYF
cdr3_nt: TGCAGCGTTCGAACTAGCGGGAGAGGGTACGAGCAGTACTTC

v_call: TRBV7-8
d_call: -
j_call: TRBJ2-5
clone_size: few
cdr3_aa: CASSRDQETQYF
cdr3_nt: TGTGCCAGCAGCCGGGATCAAGAGACCCAGTACTTC

v_call: TRBV11-3
d_call: -
j_call: TRBJ1-2
clone_size: many
cdr3_aa: CASSPLGFGAGYTF
cdr3_nt: TGTGCCAGCAGCCCCCTGGGATTTGGGGCTGGCTACACCTTC

v_call: TRBV7-2
d_call: -
j_call: TRBJ1-2
clone_size: -
cdr3_aa: CASSTQAGTYGYTF
cdr3_nt: TGTGCCAGCAGCACCCAGGCCGGGACGTATGGCTACACCTTC

v_call: TRBV2
d_call: -
j_call: TRBJ1-5
clone_size: -
cdr3_aa: CASSDGNQPQHF
cdr3_nt: TGTGCCAGCAGTGACGGTAATCAGCCCCAGCATTTT

v_call: TRBV18
d_call: TRBD2
j_call: TRBJ2-1
clone_size: few
cdr3_aa: CASSSGLAGRSSYNEQFF
cdr3_nt: TGTGCCAGCTCGTCGGGACTAGCGGGGAGAAGCTCCTACAATGAGCAGTTCTTC

v_call: TRBV7-3
d_call: TRBD1
j_call: TRBJ1-1
clone_size: -
cdr3_aa: CASSAQGVEAFF
cdr3_nt: TGTGCCAGCAGCGCCCAGGGGGTTGAAGCTTTCTTT

v_call: TRBV5-6
d_call: -
j_call: TRBJ1-2
clone_size: few
cdr3_aa: CASSVPREVGYTF
cdr3_nt: TGTGCCAGCAGCGTTCCCAGGGAAGTGGGCTACACCTTC

v_call: TRBV5-1
d_call: -
j_call: TRBJ1-5
clone_size: -
cdr3_aa: CASSPTPRTDQPQHF
cdr3_nt: TGCGCCAGCAGCCCGACCCCAAGAACGGATCAGCCCCAGCATTTT

v_call: TRBV30
d_call: -
j_call: TRBJ2-3
clone_size: -
cdr3_aa: CAWTPPGAATQYF
cdr3_nt: TGTGCCTGGACCCCACCGGGAGCTGCTACGCAGTATTTT

v_call: TRBV25-1
d_call: TRBD1
j_call: TRBJ1-1
clone_size: few
cdr3_aa: CASSQTGAFDEAFF
cdr3_nt: TGTGCCAGCAGTCAGACAGGGGCATTTGATGAAGCTTTCTTT

v_call: TRBV19
d_call: TRBD1
j_call: TRBJ1-1
clone_size: many
cdr3_aa: CASSRDSVTEAFF
cdr3_nt: TGTGCCAGTAGTAGGGACAGCGTCACTGAAGCTTTCTTT

v_call: TRBV28
d_call: -
j_call: TRBJ1-6
clone_size: many
cdr3_aa: CASSLPGATSYNSPLHF
cdr3_nt: TGTGCCAGTTCCCTTCCGGGAGCAACCTCCTATAATTCACCCCTCCACTTT

v_call: TRBV7-2
d_call: -
j_call: TRBJ2-1
clone_size: few
cdr3_aa: CASSGRQNPYNEQFF
cdr3_nt: TGTGCCAGCAGCGGGCGACAGAATCCCTACAATGAGCAGTTCTTC

v_call: TRBV28
d_call: -
j_call: TRBJ2-2
clone_size: few
cdr3_aa: CASSLGGTTNTGELFF
cdr3_nt: TGTGCCAGCAGTTTAGGCGGGACCACAAACACCGGGGAGCTGTTTTTT

v_call: TRBV2
d_call: -
j_call: TRBJ1-1
clone_size: -
cdr3_aa: CASSGTWGNTEAFF
cdr3_nt: TGTGCCAGCAGTGGGACCTGGGGGAACACTGAAGCTTTCTTT